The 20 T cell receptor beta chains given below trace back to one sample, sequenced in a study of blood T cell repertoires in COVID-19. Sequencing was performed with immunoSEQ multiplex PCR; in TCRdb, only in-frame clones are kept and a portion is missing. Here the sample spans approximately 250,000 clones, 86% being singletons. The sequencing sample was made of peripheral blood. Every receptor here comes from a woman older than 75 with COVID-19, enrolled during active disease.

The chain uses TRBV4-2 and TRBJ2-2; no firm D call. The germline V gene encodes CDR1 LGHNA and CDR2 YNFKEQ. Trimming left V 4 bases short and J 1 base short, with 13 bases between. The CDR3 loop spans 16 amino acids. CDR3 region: CASSPFRNGNTGELFF. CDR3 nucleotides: TGTGCCAGCAGCCCCTTCAGGAACGGGAACACCGGGGAGCTGTTTTTT.

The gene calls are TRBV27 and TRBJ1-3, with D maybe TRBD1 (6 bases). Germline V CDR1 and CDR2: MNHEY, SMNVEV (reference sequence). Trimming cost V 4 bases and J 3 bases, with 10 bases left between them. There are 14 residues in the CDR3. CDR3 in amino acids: CASSSQGFGNTIYF. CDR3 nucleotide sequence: TGTGCCAGCAGTTCACAGGGTTTTGGAAACACCATATATTTT.

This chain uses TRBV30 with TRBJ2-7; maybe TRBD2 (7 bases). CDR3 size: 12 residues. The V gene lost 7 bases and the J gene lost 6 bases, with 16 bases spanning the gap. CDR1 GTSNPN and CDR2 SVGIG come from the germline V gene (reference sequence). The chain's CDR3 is CASARGGPEQYF. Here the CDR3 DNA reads TGTGCCTCCGCTAGGGGGGGTCCCGAGCAGTACTTC. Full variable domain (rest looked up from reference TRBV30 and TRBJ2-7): SQTIHQWPATLVQPVGSPLSLECTVEGTSNPNLYWYRQAAGRGLQLLFYSVGIGQISSEVPQNLSASRPQDRQFILSSKKLLLSDSGFYLCASARGGPEQYFGPGTRLTVT.

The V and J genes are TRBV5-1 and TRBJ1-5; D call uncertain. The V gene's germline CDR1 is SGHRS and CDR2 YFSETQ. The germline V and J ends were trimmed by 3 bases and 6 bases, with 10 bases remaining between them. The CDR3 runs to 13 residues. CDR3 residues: CASSSQPGQPQHF. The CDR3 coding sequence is TGCGCCAGCAGCTCGCAGCCGGGTCAGCCCCAGCATTTT. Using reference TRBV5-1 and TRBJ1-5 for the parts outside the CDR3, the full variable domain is KAGVTQTPRYLIKTRGQQVTLSCSPISGHRSVSWYQQTPGQGLQFLFEYFSETQRNKGNFPGRFSGRQFSNSRSEMNVSTLELGDSALYLCASSSQPGQPQHFGDGTRLSIL.

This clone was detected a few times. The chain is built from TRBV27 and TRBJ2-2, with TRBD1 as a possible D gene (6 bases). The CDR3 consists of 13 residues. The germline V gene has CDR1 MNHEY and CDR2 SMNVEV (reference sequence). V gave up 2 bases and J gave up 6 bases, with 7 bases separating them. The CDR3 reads CASSLGGPGELFF. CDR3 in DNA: TGTGCCAGCAGTTTAGGGGGCCCCGGGGAGCTGTTTTTT.

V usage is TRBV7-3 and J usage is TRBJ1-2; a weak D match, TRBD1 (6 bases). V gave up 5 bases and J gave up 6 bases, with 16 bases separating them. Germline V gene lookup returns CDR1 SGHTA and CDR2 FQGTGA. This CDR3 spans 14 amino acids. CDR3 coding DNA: TGTGCCAGCAGCCCAAAGCAGGGGTCTCATGGCTACACCTTC. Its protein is CASSPKQGSHGYTF.

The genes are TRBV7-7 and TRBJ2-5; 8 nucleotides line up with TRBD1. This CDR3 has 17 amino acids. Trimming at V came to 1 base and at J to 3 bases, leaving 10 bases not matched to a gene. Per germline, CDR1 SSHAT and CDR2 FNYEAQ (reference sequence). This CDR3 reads CASSLGTGLRGEETQYF. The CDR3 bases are TGTGCCAGCAGCTTAGGGACAGGGCTACGTGGGGAAGAGACCCAGTACTTC.

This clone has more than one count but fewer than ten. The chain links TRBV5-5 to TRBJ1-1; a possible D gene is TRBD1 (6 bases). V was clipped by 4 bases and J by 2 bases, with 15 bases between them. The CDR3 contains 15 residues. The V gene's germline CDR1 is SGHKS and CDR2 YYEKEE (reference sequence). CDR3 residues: CASSPGPTGNTEAFF. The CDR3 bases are TGTGCCAGCAGCCCAGGACCGACAGGTAACACTGAAGCTTTCTTT.

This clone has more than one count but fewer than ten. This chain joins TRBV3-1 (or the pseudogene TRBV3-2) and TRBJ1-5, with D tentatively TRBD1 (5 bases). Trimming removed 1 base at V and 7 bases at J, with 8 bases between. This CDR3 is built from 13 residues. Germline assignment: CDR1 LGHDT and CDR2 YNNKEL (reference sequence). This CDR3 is CASSQGGGQPQHF. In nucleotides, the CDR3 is TGTGCCAGCAGCCAAGGGGGCGGCCAGCCCCAGCATTTT.

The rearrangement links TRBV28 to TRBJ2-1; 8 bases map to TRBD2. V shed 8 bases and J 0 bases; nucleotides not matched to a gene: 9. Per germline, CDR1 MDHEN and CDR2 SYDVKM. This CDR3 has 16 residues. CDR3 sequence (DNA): TGTGCCAGCTTATCGCTAGCGGGTGTCTCCTACAATGAGCAGTTCTTC. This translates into CASLSLAGVSYNEQFF.

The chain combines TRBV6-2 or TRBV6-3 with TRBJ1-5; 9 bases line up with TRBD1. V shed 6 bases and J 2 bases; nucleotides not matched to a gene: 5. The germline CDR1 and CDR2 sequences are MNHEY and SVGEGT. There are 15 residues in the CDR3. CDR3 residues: CASSRTGVGNQPQHF. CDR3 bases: TGTGCCAGCAGCAGGACAGGGGTCGGCAATCAGCCCCAGCATTTT.

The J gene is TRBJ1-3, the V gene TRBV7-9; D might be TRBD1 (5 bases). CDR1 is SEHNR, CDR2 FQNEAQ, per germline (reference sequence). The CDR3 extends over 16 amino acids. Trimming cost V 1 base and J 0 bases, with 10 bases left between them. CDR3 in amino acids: CASSLDRPLSGNTIYF. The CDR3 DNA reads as TGTGCCAGCAGCTTAGACAGGCCACTCTCTGGAAACACCATATATTTT.

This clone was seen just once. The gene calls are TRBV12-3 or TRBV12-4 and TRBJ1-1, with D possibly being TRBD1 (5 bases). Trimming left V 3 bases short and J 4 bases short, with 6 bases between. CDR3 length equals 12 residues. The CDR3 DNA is TGTGCCAGCAGTTTGGGGCCCACTGAAGCTTTCTTT. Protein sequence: CASSLGPTEAFF.

CDR3 loop: CASSVYAGGGVEQFF. CDR3 DNA: TGTGCCAGCAGCGTCTATGCGGGGGGCGGGGTTGAGCAGTTCTTC. The chain recombines TRBV9 with TRBJ2-1, with TRBD2 matching 8 bases. Germline V gives CDR1 SGDLS, CDR2 YYNGEE. V trimming: 2 bases; J trimming: 9 bases; junction bases outside the gene matches: 10. There are 15 residues in the CDR3.

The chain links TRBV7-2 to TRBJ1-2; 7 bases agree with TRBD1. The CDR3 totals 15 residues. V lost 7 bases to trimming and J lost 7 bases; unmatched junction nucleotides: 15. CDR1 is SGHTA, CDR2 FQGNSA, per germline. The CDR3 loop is CASIFRAGGNGGYTF. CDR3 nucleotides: TGTGCCAGCATCTTCCGGGCAGGGGGGAATGGTGGCTACACCTTC.

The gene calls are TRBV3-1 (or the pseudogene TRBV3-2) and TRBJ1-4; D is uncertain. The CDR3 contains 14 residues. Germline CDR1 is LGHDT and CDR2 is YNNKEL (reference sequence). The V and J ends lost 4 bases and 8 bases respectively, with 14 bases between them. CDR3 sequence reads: CASSLRELGEKLFF. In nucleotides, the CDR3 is TGTGCCAGCAGCCTCCGGGAACTAGGAGAAAAACTGTTTTTT.

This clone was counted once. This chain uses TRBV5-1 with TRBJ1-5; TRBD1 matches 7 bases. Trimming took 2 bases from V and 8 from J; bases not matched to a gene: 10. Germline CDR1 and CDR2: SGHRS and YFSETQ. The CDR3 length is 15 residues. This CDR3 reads CASSFGQAPGEPQHF. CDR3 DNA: TGCGCCAGCAGCTTCGGACAGGCCCCAGGGGAGCCCCAGCATTTT. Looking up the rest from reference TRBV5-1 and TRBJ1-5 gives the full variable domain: KAGVTQTPRYLIKTRGQQVTLSCSPISGHRSVSWYQQTPGQGLQFLFEYFSETQRNKGNFPGRFSGRQFSNSRSEMNVSTLELGDSALYLCASSFGQAPGEPQHFGDGTRLSIL.

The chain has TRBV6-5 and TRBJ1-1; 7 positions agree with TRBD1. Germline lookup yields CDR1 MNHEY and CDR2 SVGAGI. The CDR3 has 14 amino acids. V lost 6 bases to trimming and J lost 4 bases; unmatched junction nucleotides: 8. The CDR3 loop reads CASRLNRGFTEAFF. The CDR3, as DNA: TGTGCCAGCAGGTTAAACAGGGGCTTCACTGAAGCTTTCTTT.

This CDR3 reads CAWRETGLETQYF. In nucleotides, the CDR3 is TGTGCCTGGAGAGAAACAGGGTTGGAGACCCAGTACTTC. V gene TRBV30 combines with J gene TRBJ2-5; maybe TRBD1 (6 bases). Trimming cost V 3 bases and J 5 bases, with 13 bases left between them. The CDR3 consists of 13 residues. Germline V gene data show CDR1 as GTSNPN and CDR2 as SVGIG (reference sequence).

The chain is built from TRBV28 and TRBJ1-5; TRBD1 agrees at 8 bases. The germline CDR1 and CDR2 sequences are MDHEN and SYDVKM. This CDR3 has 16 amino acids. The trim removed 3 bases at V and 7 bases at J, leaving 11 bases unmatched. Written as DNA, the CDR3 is TGTGCCAGCAGTTTGGGACGAGGACAGGGCAGACAGCCCCAGCATTTT. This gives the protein CASSLGRGQGRQPQHF.